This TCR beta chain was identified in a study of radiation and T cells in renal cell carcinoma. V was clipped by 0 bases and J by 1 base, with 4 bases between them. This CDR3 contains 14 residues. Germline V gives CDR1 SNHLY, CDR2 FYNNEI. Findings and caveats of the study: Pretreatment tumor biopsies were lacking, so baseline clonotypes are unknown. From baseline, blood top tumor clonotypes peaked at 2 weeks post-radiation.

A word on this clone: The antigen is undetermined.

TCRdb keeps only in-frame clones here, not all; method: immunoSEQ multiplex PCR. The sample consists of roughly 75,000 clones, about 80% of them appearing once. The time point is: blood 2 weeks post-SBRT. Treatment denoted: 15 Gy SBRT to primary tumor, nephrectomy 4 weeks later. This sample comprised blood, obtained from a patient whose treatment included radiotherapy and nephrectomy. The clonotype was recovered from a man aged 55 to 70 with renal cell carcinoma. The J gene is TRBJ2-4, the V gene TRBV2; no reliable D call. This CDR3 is CASSEAGAKNIQYF. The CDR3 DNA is TGTGCCAGCAGTGAAGCAGGGGCCAAAAACATTCAGTACTTC.